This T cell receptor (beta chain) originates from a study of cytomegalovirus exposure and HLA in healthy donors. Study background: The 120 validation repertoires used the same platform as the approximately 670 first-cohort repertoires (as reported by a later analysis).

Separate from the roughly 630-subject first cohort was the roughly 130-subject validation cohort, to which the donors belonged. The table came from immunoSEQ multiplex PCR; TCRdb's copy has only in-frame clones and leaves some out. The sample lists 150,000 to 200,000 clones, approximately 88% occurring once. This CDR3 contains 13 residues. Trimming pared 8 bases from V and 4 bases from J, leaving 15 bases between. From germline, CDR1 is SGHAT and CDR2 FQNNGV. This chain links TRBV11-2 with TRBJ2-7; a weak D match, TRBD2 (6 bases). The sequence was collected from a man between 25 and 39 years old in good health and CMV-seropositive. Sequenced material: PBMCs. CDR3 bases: TGTGCCAGCGGTCGGAGGGGTCGATACGAGCAGTACTTC. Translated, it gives CASGRRGRYEQYF. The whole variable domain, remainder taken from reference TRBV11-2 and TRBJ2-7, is EAGVAQSPRYKIIEKRQSVAFWCNPISGHATLYWYQQILGQGPKLLIQFQNNGVVDDSQLPKDRFSAERLKGVDSTLKIQPAKLEDSAVYLCASGRRGRYEQYFGPGTRLTVT.